Presented here are 26 T cell receptor beta chains from one specimen sequenced in a study of cytomegalovirus exposure and HLA in healthy donors. Researchers ran the PCR with 60 Vbeta and 13 Jbeta primers. TCRdb keeps only in-frame clones here, not all; method: immunoSEQ multiplex PCR. The data hold about 160,000 clones, with 86% observed a single time. Specimen: PBMCs. Receptor source: a woman in her late teens or twenties in good health and CMV-seronegative.

This clone has only a few counts. The V and J genes are TRBV6-1 and TRBJ2-2; a weak D match, TRBD2 (6 bases). V lost 1 base and J lost 5, with 11 bases in between. Germline V lookup: CDR1 MNHNS, CDR2 SASEGT. The CDR3 covers 15 residues. This CDR3 reads CASSEGVGRTGELFF. The DNA of the CDR3 is TGTGCCAGCAGTGAAGGGGTAGGGAGGACCGGGGAGCTGTTTTTT.

The V gene is TRBV5-4, the J gene TRBJ2-2; TRBD1 aligns across 7 bases. The CDR3 contains 16 residues. V lost 6 bases, J lost 1 base, and 9 bases stayed unmatched. Germline CDR1 reads SGHNT; CDR2 reads YYREEE (reference sequence). The CDR3 coding sequence is TGTGCCAGCAACTCGAGGGGACAGTGGAACACCGGGGAGCTGTTTTTT. Residues: CASNSRGQWNTGELFF.

The chain recombines TRBV5-1 with TRBJ1-2; D remains unclear. CDR1 is SGHRS, CDR2 YFSETQ, per germline. Trimming removed 0 bases from V and 10 bases from J, with 10 bases in between. The CDR3 extends over 12 amino acids. CDR3 in amino acids: CASSLAIDDYTF. The CDR3 nucleotides read TGCGCCAGCAGCTTGGCCATAGATGACTACACCTTC. The variable domain in full, with the rest retrieved from reference TRBV5-1 and TRBJ1-2, is KAGVTQTPRYLIKTRGQQVTLSCSPISGHRSVSWYQQTPGQGLQFLFEYFSETQRNKGNFPGRFSGRQFSNSRSEMNVSTLELGDSALYLCASSLAIDDYTFGSGTRLTVV.

This clone was seen only once. V is TRBV25-1 and J is TRBJ1-5; tentative D call: TRBD1 (5 bases). The CDR3 extends over 14 amino acids. Between the trimmed V and J ends, which lost 3 bases and 7 bases, there was a span of 13 bases. In germline, CDR1 is MGHDK, CDR2 SYGVNS. The CDR3 region has the DNA TGTGCCAGCAGTGACAGGGTGGATGGACAGCCCCAGCATTTT. Protein product: CASSDRVDGQPQHF. The variable domain in full, with the rest retrieved from reference TRBV25-1 and TRBJ1-5, is EADIYQTPRYLVIGTGKKITLECSQTMGHDKMYWYQQDPGMELHLIHYSYGVNSTEKGDLSSESTVSRIRTEHFPLTLESARPSHTSQYLCASSDRVDGQPQHFGDGTRLSIL.

V is TRBV7-6 and J is TRBJ2-1, with D maybe TRBD2 (6 bases). This CDR3 region has 17 residues. V was cut by 3 bases and J by 0 bases, with 15 bases left in between. Germline loops: CDR1 SGHVS, CDR2 FNYEAQ. The CDR3 protein is CASSFSGGRDSYNEQFF. The CDR3 DNA reads as TGTGCCAGCAGCTTTAGCGGTGGGCGGGACTCCTACAATGAGCAGTTCTTC.

The chain employs TRBV27 and TRBJ1-6, with 9 bases identical to TRBD1. From germline, CDR1 is MNHEY and CDR2 SMNVEV (reference sequence). V was clipped by 5 bases and J by 10 bases; unmatched bases: 6. The CDR3 covers 14 residues. The CDR3 loop reads CASSRTGDRSPLHF. Here the CDR3 DNA reads TGTGCCAGCAGTCGGACAGGGGATCGCTCACCCCTCCACTTT.

The chain has TRBV10-3 and TRBJ2-5, with 9 bases lining up with TRBD2. The CDR3 has 13 residues. Germline V lookup: CDR1 ENHRY, CDR2 SYGVKD. Trimming at V came to 4 bases and at J to 3 bases, leaving 0 bases not matched to a gene. The CDR3 spells CAISGGREETQYF. CDR3 coding DNA: TGTGCCATCAGTGGCGGGAGGGAAGAGACCCAGTACTTC.

The rearrangement uses TRBV27 and TRBJ1-1; D gene ambiguous. CDR1 is MNHEY, CDR2 SMNVEV, per germline (reference sequence). V lost 2 bases and J lost 0, with 4 bases in between. CDR3 size: 13 residues. CDR3 residues: CASSLGLNTEAFF. The CDR3 nucleotides are TGTGCCAGCAGTTTAGGGCTGAACACTGAAGCTTTCTTT.

CDR3 nucleotide sequence: TGTGCCAGCAGTGTCACTCCTAGCGGGGGTACTATGGATACGCAGTATTTT. As protein: CASSVTPSGGTMDTQYF. The gene calls are TRBV2 and TRBJ2-3; 10 bases are shared with TRBD2. Per germline, CDR1 SNHLY and CDR2 FYNNEI. Trimming cost V 4 bases and J 6 bases; bases outside gene matches: 13. The CDR3 is made up of 17 amino acids. Full variable domain (rest looked up from reference TRBV2 and TRBJ2-3): EPEVTQTPSHQVTQMGQEVILRCVPISNHLYFYWYRQILGQKVEFLVSFYNNEISEKSEIFDDQFSVERPDGSNFTLKIRSTKLEDSAMYFCASSVTPSGGTMDTQYFGPGTRLTVL.

CDR3 nucleotides: TGTGCCAGCAGTGAAGGGGAGAACACTGAAGCTTTCTTT. Amino acid sequence: CASSEGENTEAFF. The chain couples TRBV6-4 to TRBJ1-1; the D gene is possibly TRBD1 (5 bases). Germline assignment: CDR1 MRHNA and CDR2 SNTAGT. V shed 3 bases and J shed 1 base, with 6 bases lying between them. This CDR3 is 13 amino acids long.

This clone has only one observation. The chain uses TRBV29-1 and TRBJ1-2, with D possibly being TRBD1 (5 bases). Trimming took off 4 bases at V and 4 bases at J, with 7 bases between the two ends. CDR3 length: 11 amino acids. Germline loops: CDR1 SQVTM, CDR2 ANQGSEA. The CDR3 sequence is CSVAGFYGYTF. The CDR3 DNA follows: TGCAGCGTTGCAGGGTTCTATGGCTACACCTTC.

The V call is TRBV28, the J call TRBJ1-1; no clear D gene. This CDR3 has 15 residues. In germline, CDR1 is MDHEN, CDR2 SYDVKM. The germline V and J ends were trimmed by 3 bases and 5 bases, with 16 bases remaining between them. CDR3 nucleotides: TGTGCCAGCAGTTTGAGAGGCGCTACCCGAACTGAAGCTTTCTTT. Translated: CASSLRGATRTEAFF.

J is TRBJ1-4 and V is TRBV28, with D possibly TRBD1 on 5 matching bases. The V end lost 6 bases, the J end lost 7 bases, and 15 bases lay between the germline ends. The CDR3 runs 14 residues. Germline V CDR1 and CDR2: MDHEN, SYDVKM. CDR3: CASSSGGEGEKLFF. CDR3 bases: TGTGCCAGCAGCTCTGGGGGGGAGGGTGAAAAACTGTTTTTT.

The CDR3 nucleotides read TGTGCCTGGGGTTGGGGGGGACTAGCCAAAAACATTCAGTACTTC. Encoded protein: CAWGWGGLAKNIQYF. V gene TRBV30 combines with J gene TRBJ2-4, with 7 nucleotides matching TRBD2. This CDR3 region has 15 residues. CDR1 is GTSNPN and CDR2 is SVGIG in the germline V gene (reference sequence). The V segment lost 5 bases and the J segment 0 bases; nucleotides outside the gene matches: 7.

J is TRBJ1-3 and V is TRBV11-3, with a weak D call TRBD1 (6 bases). The germline V and J ends were trimmed by 1 base and 2 bases, with 15 bases remaining between them. CDR1 is SGHNT, CDR2 YENEEA, per germline. The CDR3 extends over 17 amino acids. The CDR3 DNA follows: TGTGCCAGCAGCTTAGGAGACAGGTTCTCGGCTGGAAACACCATATATTTT. This translates into CASSLGDRFSAGNTIYF.

The chain links TRBV2 to TRBJ2-1; D might be TRBD1 (6 bases). This CDR3 is built from 12 residues. CDR1 SNHLY and CDR2 FYNNEI come from the germline V gene. The V end was cut by 6 bases, the J end by 10 bases, with 13 bases between. Here the CDR3 DNA reads TGTGCCAGCAGAGACACCGGGACAGAGCAGTTCTTC. Translation gives CASRDTGTEQFF.

The sample holds a few counts of this clone. The rearrangement joins TRBV5-1 to TRBJ1-6, with D possibly matching TRBD1 (6 bases). The CDR3 runs 15 residues. Germline V gene data show CDR1 as SGHRS and CDR2 as YFSETQ. The ends were cut back, 0 bases at V and 10 bases at J, with 14 bases in the middle. In DNA form, the CDR3 reads TGCGCCAGCAGCTTGGACAGGGTGTCTGGATCACCCCTCCACTTT. Translating it yields CASSLDRVSGSPLHF.

The chain is built from TRBV28 and TRBJ2-1; D is unclear. Trimming shortened V by 5 bases and J by 10 bases, and 18 bases separated the two germline ends. This CDR3 has 14 amino acids. Germline V CDR1 and CDR2: MDHEN, SYDVKM. The CDR3 DNA reads as TGTGCCAGCAGTCCCGGCCCCGACCCCAGGGAGCAGTTCTTC. Translating it yields CASSPGPDPREQFF.

The chain combines TRBV28 with TRBJ2-7, with 7 bases matching TRBD1. Unmatched junction bases numbered 6, after V lost 7 bases and J lost 0 bases. Germline CDR1 is MDHEN and CDR2 is SYDVKM. There are 14 residues in the CDR3. This CDR3 is CASNRQGFSYEQYF. CDR3 nucleotides: TGTGCCAGCAACCGACAGGGTTTCTCCTACGAGCAGTACTTC.

This clone appeared a single time. The V and J genes are TRBV29-1 and TRBJ1-3, with TRBD1 as a possible D gene (5 bases). CDR1 is SQVTM, CDR2 ANQGSEA, per germline. Trimming left V 4 bases short and J 0 bases short, with 10 bases between. This CDR3 has 14 amino acids. The CDR3 here is CSVVDRSSGNTIYF. The CDR3 DNA reads TGCAGCGTTGTTGACAGAAGCTCTGGAAACACCATATATTTT.

With regard to this clone: This CDR3 is also generated by other DNA sequences in the sample. J is TRBJ2-5 and V is TRBV2, with 7 bases fitting TRBD1. CDR3 size: 13 residues. The germline gives CDR1 SNHLY, CDR2 FYNNEI. V dropped 4 bases and J dropped 1; count of bases not matched to a gene: 0. The CDR3 DNA reads TGTGCCAGCAGTGGGACAGGCCAAGAGACCCAGTACTTC. Its translation is CASSGTGQETQYF.

The chain uses TRBV6-5 and TRBJ1-4, with a possible D match to TRBD1 (6 bases). Germline assignment: CDR1 MNHEY and CDR2 SVGAGI. With 11 bases removed from V and 5 bases from J, the gap between germline ends came to 21 bases. The CDR3 spans 15 residues. Here the CDR3 reads CASQGSRVTNEKLFF. In DNA form, the CDR3 reads TGTGCCTCACAGGGATCCCGGGTTACGAATGAAAAACTGTTTTTT.

The chain is built from TRBV13 and TRBJ2-7; D is ambiguous. CDR3 size: 13 residues. Germline assignment: CDR1 PRHDT and CDR2 FYEKMQ (reference sequence). With 5 bases removed from V and 0 bases from J, the gap between germline ends came to 8 bases. The CDR3 DNA reads TGTGCCAGCAGCCCTGACAACTCCTACGAGCAGTACTTC. Its translation: CASSPDNSYEQYF.

The chain joins TRBV27 to TRBJ1-5; maybe TRBD1 (6 bases). The CDR3 contains 17 residues. Germline-derived CDR1 and CDR2 are MNHEY and SMNVEV (reference sequence). The V end was cut by 4 bases, the J end by 5 bases, with 21 bases between. The CDR3 nucleotides read TGTGCCAGCAGTTCTAAATTGAGGGGGGGGTACGATCAGCCCCAGCATTTT. This encodes CASSSKLRGGYDQPQHF.

The chain is built from TRBV30 and TRBJ1-4, with unresolved D. The CDR3 loop spans 17 amino acids. CDR1 is GTSNPN and CDR2 is SVGIG in the germline V gene (reference sequence). V lost 0 bases to trimming and J lost 3 bases, with 17 bases between them. The CDR3 nucleotides are TGTGCCTGGAGTGTATCCATTGGCGGTCGGGCTAATGAAAAACTGTTTTTT. This gives the protein CAWSVSIGGRANEKLFF.

The chain joins TRBV5-1 to TRBJ2-5; TRBD1 is a possible D gene (6 bases). The CDR3 covers 15 residues. Looked up from germline, CDR1 is SGHRS and CDR2 is YFSETQ. Trimming pared 4 bases from V and 8 bases from J, leaving 21 bases between. The CDR3 reads CASSRTRDNPGTQYF. CDR3 DNA sequence: TGCGCCAGCAGCCGAACCCGGGACAACCCCGGCACCCAGTACTTC.